This T cell receptor beta chain originates from a study of blood T cell repertoires in COVID-19. Study in general: Whether acute or convalescent, the COVID-19 samples came from the United States, Italy and Spain. Nucleic acid was either cDNA or gDNA, and it came from T cells, B-cell-depleted T cells, or PBMCs.

Trimming took 9 bases from V and 4 from J; bases not matched to a gene: 13. This CDR3 comprises 15 residues. CDR1 is LNHDA and CDR2 is SQIVND in the germline V gene (reference sequence). Per the original data handling: The authors estimated nucleated cell counts from reference gene primer amplification. Sequenced by immunoSEQ multiplex PCR; TCRdb stores in-frame clones only, minus some. Clone size and the V and J calls come from that table; the DNA yielded D and trimming. The sample consists of more than 70,000 clones, about 80% of them appearing once. The sequenced material came from peripheral blood. The chain is built from TRBV19 and TRBJ1-1, with TRBD1 matching 8 bases. The receptor was derived from a woman aged 70 to 79 with acute or convalescent COVID-19. The CDR3, as DNA: TGTGCCAGCCGAGCAGGGGGCGCGAGGGCCACTGAAGCTTTCTTT. Its protein product is CASRAGGARATEAFF.